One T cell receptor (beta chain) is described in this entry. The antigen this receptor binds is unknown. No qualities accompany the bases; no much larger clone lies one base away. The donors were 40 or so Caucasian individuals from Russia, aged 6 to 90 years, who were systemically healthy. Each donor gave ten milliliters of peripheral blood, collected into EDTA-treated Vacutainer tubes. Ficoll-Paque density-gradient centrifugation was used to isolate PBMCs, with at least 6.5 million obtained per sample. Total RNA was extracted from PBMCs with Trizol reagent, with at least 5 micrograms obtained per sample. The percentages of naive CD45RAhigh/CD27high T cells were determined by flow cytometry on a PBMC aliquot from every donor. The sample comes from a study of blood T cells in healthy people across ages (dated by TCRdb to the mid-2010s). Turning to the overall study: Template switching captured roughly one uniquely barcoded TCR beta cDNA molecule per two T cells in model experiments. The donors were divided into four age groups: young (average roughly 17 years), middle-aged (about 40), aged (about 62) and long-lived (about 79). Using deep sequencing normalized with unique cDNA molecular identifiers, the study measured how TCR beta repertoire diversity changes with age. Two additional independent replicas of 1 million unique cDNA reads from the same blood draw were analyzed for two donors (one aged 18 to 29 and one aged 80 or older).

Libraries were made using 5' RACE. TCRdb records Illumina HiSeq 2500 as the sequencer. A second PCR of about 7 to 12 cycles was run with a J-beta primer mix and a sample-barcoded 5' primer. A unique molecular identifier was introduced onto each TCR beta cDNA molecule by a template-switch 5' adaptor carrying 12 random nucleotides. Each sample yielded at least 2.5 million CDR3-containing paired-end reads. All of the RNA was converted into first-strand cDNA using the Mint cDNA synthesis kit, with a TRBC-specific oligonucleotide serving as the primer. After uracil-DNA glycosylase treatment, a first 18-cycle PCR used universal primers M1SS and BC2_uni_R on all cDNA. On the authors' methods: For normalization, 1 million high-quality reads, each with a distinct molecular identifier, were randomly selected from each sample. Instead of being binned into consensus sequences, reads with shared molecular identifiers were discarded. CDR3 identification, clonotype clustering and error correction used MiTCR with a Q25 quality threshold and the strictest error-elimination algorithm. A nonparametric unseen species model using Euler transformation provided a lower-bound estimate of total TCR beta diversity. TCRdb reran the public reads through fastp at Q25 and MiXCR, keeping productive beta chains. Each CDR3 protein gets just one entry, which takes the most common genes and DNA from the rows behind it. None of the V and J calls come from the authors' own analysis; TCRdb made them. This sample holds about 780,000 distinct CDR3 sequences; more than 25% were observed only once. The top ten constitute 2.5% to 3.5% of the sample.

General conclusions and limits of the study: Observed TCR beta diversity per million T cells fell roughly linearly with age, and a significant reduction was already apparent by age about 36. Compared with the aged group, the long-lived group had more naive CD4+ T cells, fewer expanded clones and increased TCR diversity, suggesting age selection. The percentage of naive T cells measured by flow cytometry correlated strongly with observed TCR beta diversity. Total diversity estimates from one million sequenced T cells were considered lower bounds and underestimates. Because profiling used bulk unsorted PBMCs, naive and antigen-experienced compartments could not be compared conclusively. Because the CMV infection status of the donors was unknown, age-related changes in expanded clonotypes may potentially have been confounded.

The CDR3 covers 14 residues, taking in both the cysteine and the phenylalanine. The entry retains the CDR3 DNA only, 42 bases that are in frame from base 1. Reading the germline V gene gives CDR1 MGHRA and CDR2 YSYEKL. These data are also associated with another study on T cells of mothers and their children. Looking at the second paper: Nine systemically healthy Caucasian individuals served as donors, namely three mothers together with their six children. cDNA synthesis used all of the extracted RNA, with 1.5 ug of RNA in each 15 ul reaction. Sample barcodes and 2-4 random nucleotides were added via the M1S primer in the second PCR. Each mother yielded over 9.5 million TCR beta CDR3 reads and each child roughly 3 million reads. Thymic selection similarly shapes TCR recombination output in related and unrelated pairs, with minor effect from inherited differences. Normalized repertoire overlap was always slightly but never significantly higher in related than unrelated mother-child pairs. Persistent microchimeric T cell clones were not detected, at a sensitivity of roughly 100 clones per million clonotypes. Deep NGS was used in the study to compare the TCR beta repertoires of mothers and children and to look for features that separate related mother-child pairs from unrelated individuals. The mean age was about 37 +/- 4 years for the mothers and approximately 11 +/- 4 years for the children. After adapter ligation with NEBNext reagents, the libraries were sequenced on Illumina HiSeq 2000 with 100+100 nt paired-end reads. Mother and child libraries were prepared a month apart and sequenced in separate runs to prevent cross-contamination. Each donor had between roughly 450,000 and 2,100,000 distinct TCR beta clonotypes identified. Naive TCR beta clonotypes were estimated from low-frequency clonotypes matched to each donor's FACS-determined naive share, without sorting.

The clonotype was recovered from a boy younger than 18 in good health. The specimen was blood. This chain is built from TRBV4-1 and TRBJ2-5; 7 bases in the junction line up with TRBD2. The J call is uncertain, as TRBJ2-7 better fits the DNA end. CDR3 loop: CASSQTSVSYEQYF. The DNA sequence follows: TGCGCCAGCAGCCAAACTAGCGTTTCCTACGAGCAGTACTTC.